This note documents a single T cell receptor beta chain sequence. Its antigen remains undetermined. The input lacks base qualities; no much larger clone sits a single base away. V is trimmed back by 5 bases and J by 2 bases, and the junction contains 6 bases that no gene match accounts for. Including cysteine and phenylalanine, the CDR3 has 15 amino acids. Of the read, only the CDR3 DNA is kept; its 45 bases are in frame from base 1. The germline V gene sets CDR1 to MNHGY and CDR2 to SAAAGT. This record belongs to a study of T cell repertoires in cytomegalovirus infection (dated by TCRdb to about 2019). For context, the study as a whole: Alongside well-studied HLA-B-restricted epitopes, the peptide stimulations were aimed at recently identified HLA-C-restricted CMV epitopes, whose presentation resists viral immunomodulation. Donor HLA type was relevant to the analysis, because carriage of CMV infection together with the matching HLA type was indicated by public TCR beta signatures.

The treatment or condition label, read with the paper, signifies: in vitro stimulation with specific CMV peptide epitopes to enrich CMV-specific T cells. On the study overall, not on this receptor specifically: In the ex vivo response, HLA-C-restricted CMV-specific TCR beta clonotypes were dominant, and in two of eight donors the single most frequent clonotype came from this HLA-C-restricted group. In both this cohort and an independent roughly 400-donor cohort, the cumulative frequency of public TCR beta family members distinguished carriers of CMV infection plus the relevant HLA type.

TCRdb shows the sequencer as Illumina HiSeq 1500. Through fastp at Q25 and MiXCR, TCRdb rebuilt clones from the public reads, retaining in-frame beta chains. Rows matching on CDR3 protein sequence are summarized as one entry with the most common DNA and genes. The sample table records 150,000 to 200,000 distinct CDR3 sequences; 20% to 25% of these occur just once. Roughly 25% of the sample rests with the top ten. This sample comprised CD8+ T cells from cultured PBMCs, obtained from culture after CMV antigen stimulation. This sequence originates from a human donor in good health (CMV status not recorded). Some clones in this sample may be carry-over from other donors' samples. The chain is made from TRBV6-8 and TRBJ2-1, with 7 bases aligning to TRBD2. The nucleotides read TGTGCCAGCAGTCGGAGTGGGACTACCTACAATGAGCAGTTCTTC. Protein translation: CASSRSGTTYNEQFF.